The source of this TCR beta chain is a study of T cells after yellow fever vaccination. Study results and caveats: A secondary response was less intense yet reached its peak sooner, at day 5 versus 15. Highly abundant clonotypes carried over from the bulk population could end up in FACS-sorted repertoires as contaminants. Some clonotypes, a small share, were shared between CD4 and CD8 compartments. Most clones from primary vaccination resurfaced after the booster (96% CD4, approximately 88% CD8).

TCRdb used MiXCR to reprocess the 5' RACE reads, holding one entry per CDR3 protein. The table lists approximately 550,000 distinct CDR3 sequences, approximately 13% of them singletons. In regard to this clonotype: Antigen: not known.

The V end was cut by 3 bases, the J end by 3 bases, with 8 bases between. Germline-derived CDR1 and CDR2 are SEHNR and FQNEAQ (reference sequence). This CDR3 region has 13 residues. The sequences come from PBMCs, collected on the day of the yellow fever booster vaccination. The chain recombines TRBV7-9 with TRBJ1-1; D not certain. This receptor was obtained from a man aged 25-45 years who received the YFV17D yellow fever vaccine. The CDR3 DNA sequence: TGTGCCAGCAGCTTGTGGGCGGACACTGAAGCTTTCTTT. It yields the protein CASSLWADTEAFF. Drawing the rest from reference TRBV7-9 and TRBJ1-1, the complete variable domain is DTGVSQNPRHKITKRGQNVTFRCDPISEHNRLYWYRQTLGQGPEFLTYFQNEAQLEKSRLLSDRFSAERPKGSFSTLEIQRTEQGDSAMYLCASSLWADTEAFFGQGTRLTVV.